The 25 T cell receptor beta chains below all came from one sample that was sequenced in a study of blood T cell repertoires in COVID-19. TCRdb keeps only in-frame clones here, not all; method: immunoSEQ multiplex PCR. The data show 280,000 or so clones, around 85% seen once. The sequenced sample was PBMCs or T cells enriched from blood (not recorded which). All receptors come from a man younger than 40 who had recovered from COVID-19.

The chain employs TRBV12-3 or TRBV12-4 and TRBJ1-6, with TRBD1 matching 9 bases. This CDR3 has 13 residues. The ends lost 6 bases at V and 9 bases at J; junction bases unmatched: 3. In nucleotides, the CDR3 is TGTGCCAGCAGCCGACAGGGGGGTTCACCCCTCCACTTT. Protein: CASSRQGGSPLHF.

In its sample, this clone was seen once. The chain recombines TRBV5-4 with TRBJ1-4, with a weak D call TRBD1 (5 bases). Trimming took 4 bases from V and 0 from J, leaving 16 bases between them. CDR3 length: 17 residues. Germline CDR1 reads SGHNT; CDR2 reads YYREEE (reference sequence). The CDR3 protein is CASSMGGRAATNEKLFF. Written as DNA, the CDR3 is TGTGCCAGCAGCATGGGTGGCAGGGCCGCAACTAATGAAAAACTGTTTTTT. Together with reference TRBV5-4 and TRBJ1-4, the CDR3 gives the full variable domain: ETGVTQSPTHLIKTRGQQVTLRCSSQSGHNTVSWYQQALGQGPQFIFQYYREEENGRGNFPPRFSGLQFPNYSSELNVNALELDDSALYLCASSMGGRAATNEKLFFGSGTQLSVL.

V and J are TRBV5-1 and TRBJ2-2, with a possible D match to TRBD1 (6 bases). The CDR3 is 15 amino acids. V lost 4 bases, J lost 4 bases, and 14 bases lay in between. From germline, CDR1 is SGHRS and CDR2 YFSETQ. The CDR3 is CASSPAGTLTGELFF. The CDR3 nucleotides are TGCGCCAGCAGCCCGGCCGGGACACTCACCGGGGAGCTGTTTTTT.

The V and J genes are TRBV9 and TRBJ1-1, with D possibly being TRBD1 (5 bases). CDR3 length equals 15 residues. Germline-derived CDR1 and CDR2 are SGDLS and YYNGEE. The V gene lost 3 bases and the J gene lost 2 bases, with 14 bases spanning the gap. The CDR3 region is CASSAHGTLNTEAFF. The CDR3 nucleotides are TGTGCCAGCAGCGCCCACGGGACTCTCAACACTGAAGCTTTCTTT.

In this sample, this clone turned up a few times. This chain uses TRBV19 with TRBJ2-1; 8 bases line up with TRBD1. V lost 0 bases, J lost 2 bases, and 6 bases stayed unmatched. The CDR3 is 17 amino acids. Germline V gene lookup returns CDR1 LNHDA and CDR2 SQIVND (reference sequence). The CDR3 DNA reads TGTGCCAGTAGTATAGACCCACAGGGGGGCACCTACAATGAGCAGTTCTTC. Translated, it gives CASSIDPQGGTYNEQFF.

V usage is TRBV7-2 and J usage is TRBJ2-3, with D tentatively TRBD1 (5 bases). This CDR3 has 13 residues. Trimming shortened V by 5 bases and J by 6 bases, and 12 bases separated the two germline ends. Germline assignment: CDR1 SGHTA and CDR2 FQGNSA. In DNA, the CDR3 is TGTGCCAGCAGCAACGGCAGGGTGGATACGCAGTATTTT. Amino acid sequence: CASSNGRVDTQYF.

V usage is TRBV25-1 and J usage is TRBJ1-3; a possible D gene is TRBD1 (5 bases). The CDR3 runs 16 residues. The V gene's germline CDR1 is MGHDK and CDR2 SYGVNS. V was clipped by 5 bases and J by 4 bases, with 18 bases between them. For the CDR3, the DNA is TGTGCCAGCAGTCCCGGGACTGTCGAGGGCGGAAACACCATATATTTT. This sequence encodes CASSPGTVEGGNTIYF.

This sequence joins TRBV4-2 and TRBJ2-7; 10 bases align to TRBD1. The V gene's germline CDR1 is LGHNA and CDR2 YNFKEQ. This CDR3 has 15 amino acids. The V gene end was trimmed by 0 bases and the J gene end by 4 bases; junction bases not matched to a gene: 3. The CDR3 DNA reads as TGTGCCAGCAGCCAAGATCTGGACAGGGGGTACGAGCAGTACTTC. Translated, it gives CASSQDLDRGYEQYF.

This clone has only a few counts. This chain connects TRBV5-8 to TRBJ2-2, with TRBD1 identical over 10 bases. The CDR3 spans 15 residues. The trim removed 5 bases at V and 5 bases at J, leaving 6 bases unmatched. Germline values: CDR1 SGHTS, CDR2 YDEGEE. CDR3 bases: TGTGCCAGCAGAATTGGACAGGGGGTGACCGGGGAGCTGTTTTTT. It codes for CASRIGQGVTGELFF.

The chain has TRBV9 and TRBJ2-3; tentative D call: TRBD1 (6 bases). V shed 0 bases and J shed 4 bases, with 15 bases lying between them. CDR1 SGDLS and CDR2 YYNGEE come from the germline V gene. The CDR3 totals 16 residues. The CDR3 here is CASSVEGRGFADTQYF. The CDR3 region has the DNA TGTGCCAGCAGCGTAGAGGGCAGGGGATTTGCAGATACGCAGTATTTT.

The chain employs TRBV10-1 and TRBJ1-1; unclear D gene. Trimming stripped 2 bases from V and 4 bases from J, with 8 bases between. Germline V lookup: CDR1 WNHNN, CDR2 SYGVQD (reference sequence). The CDR3 length is 13 residues. In nucleotides, the CDR3 is TGCGCCAGCAGTGAGGGAGCCCGCACTGAAGCTTTCTTT. This codes for CASSEGARTEAFF.

V gene TRBV4-3 combines with J gene TRBJ1-2; the D gene is possibly TRBD1 (6 bases). The length of the CDR3 is 15 residues. In germline, CDR1 is LGHNA, CDR2 YSLEER. V lost 0 bases and J lost 7, with 15 bases in between. CDR3 sequence reads: CASSQEAGGNGGYTF. CDR3 DNA: TGCGCCAGCAGCCAAGAGGCGGGGGGCAATGGTGGCTACACCTTC.

In this sample, this clone turned up a few times. The V and J genes are TRBV19 and TRBJ1-2; D perhaps matches TRBD1 (5 bases). CDR3 size: 13 residues. The germline V gene encodes CDR1 LNHDA and CDR2 SQIVND (reference sequence). The V end lost 7 bases, the J end lost 8 bases, and 17 bases lay between the germline ends. Written as DNA, the CDR3 is TGTGCCAGTACCCATGGGGCATGGATGGGCTACACCTTC. It yields the protein CASTHGAWMGYTF.

The chain recombines TRBV29-1 with TRBJ1-1; D not certain. Trimming removed 7 bases at V and 4 bases at J, with 16 bases between. This CDR3 spans 13 amino acids. Germline loops: CDR1 SQVTM, CDR2 ANQGSEA. The CDR3 sequence is CSAEGGLGTEAFF. In DNA, the CDR3 is TGCAGCGCCGAGGGCGGGCTCGGCACTGAAGCTTTCTTT.

This CDR3 is CASSTPQGRSNPQHF. In DNA form, the CDR3 reads TGTGCCAGCAGTACACCACAGGGCAGGAGCAATCCCCAGCATTTT. This sequence joins TRBV6-5 and TRBJ1-5; D possibly corresponds to TRBD1 (6 bases). The V end was cut by 5 bases, the J end by 10 bases, with 21 bases between. The CDR3 extends over 15 amino acids. Germline CDR1 MNHEY, CDR2 SVGAGI.

This chain uses TRBV27 with TRBJ1-5; TRBD1 matches at 7 bases. CDR1 MNHEY and CDR2 SMNVEV come from the germline V gene (reference sequence). V lost 6 bases to trimming and J lost 4 bases; unmatched junction nucleotides: 6. The CDR3 length is 14 residues. CDR3: CASRGPGQNQPQHF. The CDR3 nucleotides are TGTGCCAGCAGGGGGCCGGGACAGAATCAGCCCCAGCATTTT.

The chain links TRBV6-5 to TRBJ1-2, with 7 bases fitting TRBD1. Germline CDR1 and CDR2: MNHEY and SVGAGI. V shed 6 bases and J 8 bases; nucleotides not matched to a gene: 12. This CDR3 region has 14 residues. The CDR3 DNA sequence: TGTGCCAGCAGACAGACAGGGCCAGAGAAAGGCTACACCTTC. It encodes CASRQTGPEKGYTF.

This clone has only one observation. The V and J genes are TRBV3-1 (or the pseudogene TRBV3-2) and TRBJ1-2; D is undetermined. This CDR3 has 13 amino acids. V lost 0 bases and J 5 bases, leaving 7 bases between the germline ends. Germline lookup yields CDR1 LGHDT and CDR2 YNNKEL (reference sequence). The CDR3 nucleotides read TGTGCCAGCAGCCAAGATGGAGTATATGGCTACACCTTC. This gives the protein CASSQDGVYGYTF.

The chain has TRBV27 and TRBJ2-3, with 9 bases that match TRBD1. The junction had 12 bases not matched to a gene; V was cut back by 5 bases and J by 9 bases. CDR3 size: 15 residues. In germline, CDR1 is MNHEY, CDR2 SMNVEV (reference sequence). The CDR3 region is CASSPNLTGGRTQYF. In DNA form, the CDR3 reads TGTGCCAGCAGTCCAAACCTTACAGGGGGCCGCACGCAGTATTTT.

The chain has TRBV3-1 (or the pseudogene TRBV3-2) and TRBJ1-6, with D maybe TRBD1 (6 bases). CDR1 and CDR2 from the germline V gene are LGHDT and YNNKEL (reference sequence). The CDR3 consists of 15 residues. The V end lost 0 bases, the J end lost 14 bases, and 17 bases lay between the germline ends. In DNA form, the CDR3 reads TGTGCCAGCAGCCAAGACTTGACAGGCCCAGCGGCCCTCCACTTT. It translates to CASSQDLTGPAALHF.

This chain links TRBV30 with TRBJ2-7, with D tentatively TRBD1 (5 bases). Germline loops: CDR1 GTSNPN, CDR2 SVGIG (reference sequence). The CDR3 runs to 13 residues. V shed 4 bases and J shed 3 bases, with 13 bases lying between them. The CDR3 region is CAWMSREIYEQYF. The CDR3 coding sequence is TGTGCCTGGATGTCCAGGGAAATCTACGAGCAGTACTTC. The entire variable domain, with the rest obtained from reference TRBV30 and TRBJ2-7, is as follows: SQTIHQWPATLVQPVGSPLSLECTVEGTSNPNLYWYRQAAGRGLQLLFYSVGIGQISSEVPQNLSASRPQDRQFILSSKKLLLSDSGFYLCAWMSREIYEQYFGPGTRLTVT.

The chain recombines TRBV9 with TRBJ2-6; 9 bases align to TRBD1. J was trimmed by 6 bases and V by 3 bases; bases with no gene match: 4. Germline CDR1 and CDR2: SGDLS and YYNGEE. CDR3 size: 15 residues. CDR3 sequence reads: CASSARQGVANVLTF. In DNA, the CDR3 is TGTGCCAGCAGCGCCCGACAGGGGGTGGCCAACGTCCTGACTTTC.

The chain links TRBV6-5 to TRBJ1-2, with 8 bases matching TRBD1. CDR3 length: 15 residues. Trimming at V came to 4 bases and at J to 3 bases, leaving 7 bases not matched to a gene. CDR1 and CDR2 (germline): MNHEY, SVGAGI. CDR3 nucleotide sequence: TGTGCCAGCAGTTCCACGACAGGGGCTGACTATGGCTACACCTTC. Translating it yields CASSSTTGADYGYTF.

The V call is TRBV10-3, the J call TRBJ2-7, with 10 bases matching TRBD1. V was clipped by 4 bases and J by 3 bases; unmatched bases: 12. Germline CDR1 is ENHRY and CDR2 is SYGVKD. The CDR3 is 17 residues long. CDR3 nucleotides: TGTGCCATCAGTGGACAGGGGGCAGAATTCGTAGTCTACGAGCAGTACTTC. Encoded protein: CAISGQGAEFVVYEQYF.

The J gene is TRBJ2-4, the V gene TRBV5-1; D is ambiguous. CDR1 SGHRS and CDR2 YFSETQ come from the germline V gene. The CDR3 consists of 13 residues. Trimming took 5 bases from V and 0 from J, leaving 6 bases between them. The CDR3 coding sequence is TGCGCCAGCAGACAGCTAGCCAAAAACATTCAGTACTTC. Its translation: CASRQLAKNIQYF.